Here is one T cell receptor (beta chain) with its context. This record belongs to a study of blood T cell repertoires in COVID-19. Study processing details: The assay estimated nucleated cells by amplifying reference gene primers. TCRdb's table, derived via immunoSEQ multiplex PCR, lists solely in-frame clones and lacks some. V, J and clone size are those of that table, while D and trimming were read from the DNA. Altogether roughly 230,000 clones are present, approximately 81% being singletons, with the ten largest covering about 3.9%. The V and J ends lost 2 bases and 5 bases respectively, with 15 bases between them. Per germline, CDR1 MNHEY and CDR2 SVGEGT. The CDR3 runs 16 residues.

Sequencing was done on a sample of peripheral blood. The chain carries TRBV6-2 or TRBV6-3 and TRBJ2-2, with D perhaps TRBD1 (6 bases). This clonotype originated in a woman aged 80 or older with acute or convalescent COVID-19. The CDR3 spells CASSYPRGDTTGELFF. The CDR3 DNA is TGTGCCAGCAGTTACCCCAGAGGGGACACGACCGGGGAGCTGTTTTTT.